The clone carrying this T cell receptor (beta chain) was recorded a few times. Its antigen remains unidentified. This sample is part of a study of glioma-infiltrating T cells. The iRepertoire nested amplicon-rescue multiplex PCR amplified TCR alpha and beta CDR3s from RNA. Tissue mRNA or PBMC total RNA, about 85-400 ng, went into one-step reverse transcription and amplification. TCRdb redid the calling of the multiplex PCR reads with MiXCR, one entry per CDR3 protein. The sample gives approximately 120,000 distinct CDR3 sequences, 25% to 30% of which show up once; about a third is in the top ten. Trimming stripped 4 bases from V and 4 bases from J, with 10 bases between. This CDR3 has 13 residues. General study findings and limits: Gliomas, especially low-grade, showed above-expected tissue-blood divergence; non-neoplastic patients showed below.

The sample consisted of glioma tissue, nonneoplastic brain tissue, or PBMCs (not recorded which). V is TRBV12-3 or TRBV12-4 and J is TRBJ1-2; a possible D gene is TRBD1 (5 bases). This receptor was taken from a human donor with low-grade glioma or glioblastoma, undergoing nonglioma brain surgery, or in good health (not recorded which). CDR3 in amino acids: CASSSGFFYGYTF. The CDR3, as DNA: TGTGCCAGCAGTTCAGGGTTCTTCTATGGCTACACCTTC.